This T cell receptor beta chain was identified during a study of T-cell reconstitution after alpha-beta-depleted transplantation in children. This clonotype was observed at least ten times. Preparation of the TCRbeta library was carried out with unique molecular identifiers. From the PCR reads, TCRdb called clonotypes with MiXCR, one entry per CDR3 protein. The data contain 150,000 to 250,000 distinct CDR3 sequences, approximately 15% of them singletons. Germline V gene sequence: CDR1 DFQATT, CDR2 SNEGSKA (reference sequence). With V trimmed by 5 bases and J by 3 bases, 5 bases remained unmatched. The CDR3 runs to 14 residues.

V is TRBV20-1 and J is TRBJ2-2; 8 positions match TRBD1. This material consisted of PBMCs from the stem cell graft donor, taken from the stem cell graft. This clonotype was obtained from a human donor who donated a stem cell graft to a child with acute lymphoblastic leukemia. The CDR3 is CSAQDRDDTGELFF. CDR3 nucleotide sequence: TGCAGTGCTCAGGACAGGGACGACACCGGGGAGCTGTTTTTT.